Following are 18 T cell receptor beta chains from one sample sequenced in a study of cytomegalovirus exposure and HLA in healthy donors. TCRdb's copy holds only in-frame clones and misses some; the assay was immunoSEQ multiplex PCR. The table shows approximately 200,000 clones, with roughly 82% occurring only once. The source material was PBMCs. All receptors derive from a woman aged 25 to 39 in good health and CMV-seropositive.

The chain carries TRBV2 and TRBJ1-1; 8 positions agree with TRBD1. CDR1 is SNHLY, CDR2 FYNNEI, per germline. V shed 4 bases, J shed 6 bases, and the junction held 7 bases outside the gene matches. There are 14 residues in the CDR3. The CDR3, as DNA: TGTGCCAGCAGTGTTCCGGGACAGGCAGCTGAAGCTTTCTTT. Translating it yields CASSVPGQAAEAFF.

This clone has only a few counts. This sequence joins TRBV4-2 and TRBJ1-1, with D tentatively TRBD1 (5 bases). The CDR3 runs to 15 residues. From germline, CDR1 is LGHNA and CDR2 YNFKEQ. The ends were cut back, 5 bases at V and 0 bases at J, with 13 bases in the middle. The CDR3 DNA is TGTGCCAGCAGCTTCGCGACAGATTTGAACACTGAAGCTTTCTTT. As protein: CASSFATDLNTEAFF.

This clone was counted between two and nine times. The genes are TRBV19 and TRBJ2-7; 9 nucleotides line up with TRBD2. Looked up from germline, CDR1 is LNHDA and CDR2 is SQIVND (reference sequence). With 2 bases clipped from V and 6 bases from J, the junction kept 5 bases outside the gene matches. This CDR3 region has 14 residues. CDR3 nucleotides: TGTGCCAGTAGTATAAAGCCAGCGGGAGGCGAGCAGTACTTC. It encodes CASSIKPAGGEQYF.

This rearrangement joins TRBV5-4 to TRBJ1-1; 7 bases match TRBD1. The CDR3 covers 12 residues. V shed 4 bases and J 7 bases; nucleotides not matched to a gene: 4. Germline CDR1 SGHNT, CDR2 YYREEE (reference sequence). The CDR3 DNA reads TGTGCCAGCAGCCGGACAGGATATGAAGCTTTCTTT. Translated: CASSRTGYEAFF.

The V gene is TRBV9, the J gene TRBJ2-5, with TRBD2 identical over 9 bases. The junction had 9 bases not matched to a gene; V was cut back by 3 bases and J by 3 bases. CDR1 is SGDLS, CDR2 YYNGEE, per germline. The CDR3 has 16 residues. In DNA, the CDR3 is TGTGCCAGCAGCGCGCGACTAGCGGACTTTAAAGAGACCCAGTACTTC. Amino acids: CASSARLADFKETQYF.

The chain has TRBV28 and TRBJ2-1, with 9 positions matching TRBD2. V was clipped by 4 bases and J by 1 base; unmatched bases: 5. Germline loops: CDR1 MDHEN, CDR2 SYDVKM. The CDR3 extends over 16 amino acids. In DNA, the CDR3 is TGTGCCAGCAGTTCGCTTAGCGGGAGTTCCTACAATGAGCAGTTCTTC. Translated: CASSSLSGSSYNEQFF.

CDR3 sequence reads: CASSLRDQPQHF. The CDR3 DNA sequence: TGTGCCAGCAGTTTGCGTGATCAGCCCCAGCATTTT. The chain links TRBV6-7 to TRBJ1-5, with no clear D. TRBV6-7 is classed as an ORF, of uncertain function. This CDR3 has 12 residues. V was cut by 4 bases and J by 5 bases, with 6 bases left in between.

This clone was picked up a small number of times. The genes are TRBV2 and TRBJ1-1; D not resolved. Germline CDR1 is SNHLY and CDR2 is FYNNEI. The V and J ends lost 2 bases and 5 bases respectively, with 9 bases between them. This CDR3 comprises 13 residues. In DNA, the CDR3 is TGTGCCAGCAGTGAACGCTGGGAGACTGAAGCTTTCTTT. Translating gives CASSERWETEAFF.

This sequence joins TRBV4-1 and TRBJ2-7; D is ambiguous. The V end was cut by 1 base, the J end by 4 bases, with 8 bases between. CDR3 length: 13 amino acids. The germline V gene has CDR1 MGHRA and CDR2 YSYEKL. The CDR3 loop reads CASSQGPDYEQYF. The CDR3 DNA reads TGCGCCAGCAGCCAAGGGCCAGATTACGAGCAGTACTTC.

The chain couples TRBV6-1 to TRBJ2-3, with 9 bases lining up with TRBD2. With 0 bases clipped from V and 1 base from J, the junction kept 2 bases outside the gene matches. The CDR3 runs to 16 residues. Germline V gives CDR1 MNHNS, CDR2 SASEGT. CDR3 sequence (DNA): TGTGCCAGCAGTGAAGCCATAGCGGGAGGCACAGATACGCAGTATTTT. Translated: CASSEAIAGGTDTQYF.

The gene calls are TRBV15 and TRBJ1-5, with 11 bases fitting TRBD1. The CDR3 runs 15 residues. The V segment lost 2 bases and the J segment 5 bases; nucleotides outside the gene matches: 2. CDR1 is LNHNV, CDR2 YYDKDF, per germline (reference sequence). CDR3 in DNA: TGTGCCACCAGCAGACCGGGACAGGGGGATCAGCCCCAGCATTTT. It specifies CATSRPGQGDQPQHF.

The V gene is TRBV5-5, the J gene TRBJ2-2; a weak D match, TRBD1 (6 bases). Deletions cut 5 bases from V and 0 bases from J, with 17 bases between. CDR1 is SGHKS, CDR2 YYEKEE, per germline (reference sequence). This CDR3 spans 17 amino acids. CDR3 residues: CASRRRQDNSNTGELFF. DNA of the CDR3: TGTGCCAGCAGGAGGAGACAGGACAATTCGAACACCGGGGAGCTGTTTTTT.

The genes are TRBV19 and TRBJ2-7; 10 nucleotides match TRBD2. V shed 6 bases, J shed 7 bases, and the junction held 9 bases outside the gene matches. CDR3 length equals 14 residues. Looked up from germline, CDR1 is LNHDA and CDR2 is SQIVND (reference sequence). CDR3 in amino acids: CASSSSGSKMEQYF. DNA of the CDR3: TGTGCCAGTAGCTCTAGCGGGAGTAAGATGGAGCAGTACTTC.

The chain joins TRBV9 to TRBJ2-7; D is perhaps TRBD2 (6 bases). Germline CDR1 and CDR2: SGDLS and YYNGEE. This CDR3 region has 16 residues. V was trimmed by 4 bases and J by 1 base, leaving 18 bases between them. Here the CDR3 reads CASSTDRGTRSYEQYF. CDR3 DNA sequence: TGTGCCAGCAGCACAGACCGCGGGACCCGGTCCTACGAGCAGTACTTC.

The CDR3 is CASSLRTGSETQYF. CDR3 DNA sequence: TGTGCCAGCAGCCTGAGGACAGGCTCGGAGACCCAGTACTTC. The V call is TRBV7-8, the J call TRBJ2-5; 7 bases fit TRBD1. Germline trimming cut 5 bases from V and 5 bases from J; bases unmatched to any gene: 8. CDR1 and CDR2 from the germline V gene are SGHVS and FQNEAQ. CDR3 length equals 14 residues.

The chain carries TRBV28 and TRBJ1-5; D not certain. There are 14 residues in the CDR3. CDR1 is MDHEN and CDR2 is SYDVKM in the germline V gene. The V end lost 3 bases, the J end lost 4 bases, and 10 bases lay between the germline ends. CDR3 bases: TGTGCCAGCAGTTTTTTGCGAGGAAATCAGCCCCAGCATTTT. Protein: CASSFLRGNQPQHF.

The chain has TRBV29-1 and TRBJ1-2; D unresolved. This CDR3 has 13 residues. Trimming shortened V by 3 bases and J by 8 bases, and 16 bases separated the two germline ends. The germline V gene encodes CDR1 SQVTM and CDR2 ANQGSEA. CDR3 loop: CSVDPGLSGGYTF. The CDR3 DNA is TGCAGCGTTGACCCTGGATTGTCCGGGGGCTACACCTTC.

The chain couples TRBV7-2 to TRBJ2-7; 9 bases are a match to TRBD2. Unmatched junction bases numbered 4, after V lost 2 bases and J lost 2 bases. This CDR3 is 15 amino acids long. Germline V gene lookup returns CDR1 SGHTA and CDR2 FQGNSA. The CDR3 spells CASSLRLAGPYEQYF. CDR3 DNA sequence: TGTGCCAGCAGCTTAAGGCTAGCGGGACCCTACGAGCAGTACTTC. Supplemented by reference TRBV7-2 and TRBJ2-7, the full variable domain reads GAGVSQSPSNKVTEKGKDVELRCDPISGHTALYWYRQSLGQGLEFLIYFQGNSAPDKSGLPSDRFSAERTGGSVSTLTIQRTQQEDSAVYLCASSLRLAGPYEQYFGPGTRLTVT.